This T cell receptor (beta chain) was sequenced for a study of OX40 agonist ivuxolimab in advanced cancers. Assay: immunoSEQ multiplex PCR; the TCRdb copy retains only in-frame clones and omits some. The sample lists 75,000 to 100,000 clones, approximately 88% occurring once. The length of the CDR3 is 14 residues. V shed 3 bases and J 8 bases; nucleotides not matched to a gene: 5. Germline V gene data show CDR1 as SGHVS and CDR2 as FQNEAQ. This clone was observed a handful of times. The specimen comprised CD4+ or CD8+ T cells sorted from blood, sampled in a trial of the OX40 agonist ivuxolimab. The sequence came from an adult with an advanced solid tumor such as melanoma, head and neck, liver or kidney cancer. The chain combines TRBV7-8 with TRBJ1-2; 11 bases map to TRBD1. In DNA form, the CDR3 reads TGTGCCAGCAGCTTTGGACAGGGGGCACGGGGCTACACCTTC. Its protein product is CASSFGQGARGYTF.